This entry lists 18 T cell receptor beta chains sequenced from one sample in a study of cytomegalovirus exposure and HLA in healthy donors. PCR was performed using 60 Vbeta and 13 Jbeta primers. Profiling relied on immunoSEQ multiplex PCR, and the TCRdb table lists in-frame clones only, not all of them. The sample yields 70,000 to 95,000 clones, about 85% seen once. Sequencing was done on a sample of PBMCs. The receptors here all came from a woman aged 40 to 55 in good health and CMV-seropositive.

The chain links TRBV5-1 to TRBJ2-3, with 11 positions matching TRBD2. Losses at the gene ends were 0 bases for V and 6 bases for J; bases not matched to a gene: 6. Germline lookup yields CDR1 SGHRS and CDR2 YFSETQ. The CDR3 totals 16 residues. CDR3 loop: CASSLALAGGGDTQYF. The CDR3 bases are TGCGCCAGCAGCTTGGCCCTAGCGGGAGGTGGCGATACGCAGTATTTT.

The chain couples TRBV30 to TRBJ2-7; tentative D call: TRBD1 (5 bases). This CDR3 region has 13 residues. Germline V gene sequence: CDR1 GTSNPN, CDR2 SVGIG (reference sequence). V was pared by 1 base and J by 9 bases, with 16 bases between. The CDR3: CAWSARASGRQYF. CDR3 nucleotide sequence: TGTGCCTGGAGTGCCAGGGCCTCAGGGCGGCAGTACTTC.

This clone appeared a few times. The chain couples TRBV5-5 to TRBJ1-1; tentatively, D is TRBD1 (5 bases). The CDR3 totals 13 residues. Germline V gene lookup returns CDR1 SGHKS and CDR2 YYEKEE (reference sequence). V gave up 0 bases and J gave up 5 bases, with 8 bases separating them. The CDR3: CASSLAGMTEAFF. CDR3 sequence (DNA): TGTGCCAGCAGCTTGGCAGGGATGACTGAAGCTTTCTTT.

As concerns this clone: The germline gene is not matched at one end of the junction; a read error may be the cause. CDR3 sequence: CSSSLAGGFAFF. In DNA form, the CDR3 reads TGTTCCAGCAGCTTAGCAGGCGGCTTCGCTTTCTTT. The gene calls are TRBV7-9 and TRBJ1-1; no clear D. Germline V lookup: CDR1 SEHNR, CDR2 FQNEAQ (reference sequence). This CDR3 has 12 residues. Drawing the rest from reference TRBV7-9 and TRBJ1-1, the complete variable domain is DTGVSQNPRHKITKRGQNVTFRCDPISEHNRLYWYRQTLGQGPEFLTYFQNEAQLEKSRLLSDRFSAERPKGSFSTLEIQRTEQGDSAMYLCSSSLAGGFAFFGQGTRLTVV.

V usage is TRBV13 and J usage is TRBJ1-5; no reliable D call. Germline loops: CDR1 PRHDT, CDR2 FYEKMQ (reference sequence). This CDR3 spans 14 amino acids. The V end lost 3 bases, the J end lost 3 bases, and 9 bases lay between the germline ends. In DNA form, the CDR3 reads TGTGCCAGCAGCTTTCAAGCTTCCAATCAGCCCCAGCATTTT. This sequence encodes CASSFQASNQPQHF.

The table lists this clone with a few counts. CDR3 in DNA: TGTGCTAGTGGTTTGGGCGGCCCGAACACTGAAGCTTTCTTT. Amino acid sequence: CASGLGGPNTEAFF. J is TRBJ1-1 and V is TRBV12-5; no reliable D call. V was cut by 1 base and J by 1 base, with 7 bases left in between. CDR1 LGHNT and CDR2 FRNRAP come from the germline V gene. The CDR3 consists of 14 residues. The variable domain in full, completed from reference TRBV12-5 and TRBJ1-1, reads DARVTQTPRHKVTEMGQEVTMRCQPILGHNTVFWYRQTMMQGLELLAYFRNRAPLDDSGMPKDRFSAEMPDATLATLKIQPSEPRDSAVYFCASGLGGPNTEAFFGQGTRLTVV.

This CDR3 is CASSQDADSSRHSPLHF. The CDR3, as DNA: TGCGCCAGCAGCCAAGATGCGGACTCCTCCCGGCATTCACCCCTCCACTTT. The gene calls are TRBV4-1 and TRBJ1-6, with D unclear. This CDR3 spans 17 amino acids. V was shortened by 0 bases and J by 8 bases, with 17 bases between the two germline ends. The germline gives CDR1 MGHRA, CDR2 YSYEKL.

The chain couples TRBV19 to TRBJ2-5, with D possibly TRBD1 on 5 matching bases. CDR1 is LNHDA, CDR2 SQIVND, per germline (reference sequence). Trimming shortened V by 7 bases and J by 2 bases, and 20 bases separated the two germline ends. The CDR3 sequence is 16 residues long. CDR3 sequence reads: CASNDPLDSSQETQYF. CDR3 nucleotide sequence: TGTGCCAGTAACGATCCTTTAGACAGCAGTCAAGAGACCCAGTACTTC.

The rearrangement joins TRBV9 to TRBJ2-7, with 13 bases lining up with TRBD2. CDR1 SGDLS and CDR2 YYNGEE come from the germline V gene. With 4 bases clipped from V and 6 bases from J, the junction kept 7 bases outside the gene matches. The CDR3 spans 15 residues. This CDR3 is CASSYGTSGMGEQYF. CDR3 DNA: TGTGCCAGCAGCTATGGGACTAGCGGGATGGGCGAGCAGTACTTC.

In its sample, this clone was seen a few times. The rearrangement uses TRBV5-1 and TRBJ1-2, with a possible D match to TRBD1 (5 bases). The CDR3 is made up of 13 amino acids. The V end lost 6 bases, the J end lost 8 bases, and 17 bases lay between the germline ends. CDR1 is SGHRS and CDR2 is YFSETQ in the germline V gene. CDR3 nucleotide sequence: TGCGCCAGCAACTCCGGGGGGGTAGGCGGCTACACCTTC. Protein sequence: CASNSGGVGGYTF.

V is TRBV16 and J is TRBJ1-5; TRBD1 matches 7 bases. The V gene's germline CDR1 is KGHSY and CDR2 FQNENV. With V trimmed by 2 bases and J by 7 bases, 11 bases remained unmatched. The CDR3 extends over 16 amino acids. This CDR3 is CASSQRGRQGGQPQHF. Here the CDR3 DNA reads TGTGCCAGCAGCCAACGGGGCCGACAGGGTGGCCAGCCCCAGCATTTT.

The chain has TRBV7-2 and TRBJ2-5; 10 bases map to TRBD1. The germline gives CDR1 SGHTA, CDR2 FQGNSA. The CDR3 contains 16 residues. Trimming removed 5 bases from V and 5 bases from J; junction bases left unmatched: 11. CDR3: CASSLTSTGGRETQYF. The CDR3 bases are TGTGCCAGCAGCCTAACTTCGACAGGGGGCAGGGAGACCCAGTACTTC.

As concerns this clone: The same CDR3 can be traced to other DNA sequences in this sample. This rearrangement joins TRBV27 to TRBJ1-5; D is undetermined. Trimming left V 3 bases short and J 2 bases short, with 11 bases between. The CDR3 totals 15 residues. Per germline, CDR1 MNHEY and CDR2 SMNVEV (reference sequence). Here the CDR3 DNA reads TGTGCCAGCAGTTTTGCGGGTGGAGGCAATCAGCCCCAGCATTTT. The encoded protein is CASSFAGGGNQPQHF.

The table lists this clone with a few counts. V gene TRBV6-6 combines with J gene TRBJ1-5; D is possibly TRBD1 (5 bases). Per the germline V gene, CDR1 is MNHNY and CDR2 is SVGAGI (reference sequence). The CDR3 runs 14 residues. V was shortened by 4 bases and J by 3 bases, with 10 bases between the two germline ends. CDR3 amino acids: CASSSGFVNQPQHF. In nucleotides, the CDR3 is TGTGCCAGCAGTTCAGGGTTTGTCAATCAGCCCCAGCATTTT.

This clone has just one count. The gene calls are TRBV10-3 and TRBJ2-1; 13 bases line up with TRBD2. The V gene's germline CDR1 is ENHRY and CDR2 SYGVKD. The junction had 2 bases not matched to a gene; V was cut back by 3 bases and J by 3 bases. This CDR3 contains 16 residues. CDR3 nucleotide sequence: TGTGCCATCAGTGACTGGACTAGCGGGGGCTACAATGAGCAGTTCTTC. This codes for CAISDWTSGGYNEQFF.

The chain combines TRBV18 with TRBJ1-3; D perhaps matches TRBD1 (6 bases). This CDR3 is built from 15 residues. V lost 2 bases, J lost 2 bases, and 10 bases lay in between. Looked up from germline, CDR1 is KGHSH and CDR2 is LQKENI. The CDR3, as DNA: TGTGCCAGCTCACCATCTACAGGGCCTGGAAACACCATATATTTT. Its translation is CASSPSTGPGNTIYF. Based on the CDR3 plus reference TRBV18 and TRBJ1-3, the full variable domain is NAGVMQNPRHLVRRRGQEARLRCSPMKGHSHVYWYRQLPEEGLKFMVYLQKENIIDESGMPKERFSAEFPKEGPSILRIQQVVRGDSAAYFCASSPSTGPGNTIYFGEGSWLTVV.

This chain links TRBV28 with TRBJ2-7; 8 bases are shared with TRBD2. The germline CDR1 and CDR2 sequences are MDHEN and SYDVKM. V dropped 6 bases and J dropped 7; count of bases not matched to a gene: 11. The CDR3 sequence is 14 residues long. CDR3 DNA: TGTGCCAGCAGCTCAGCGGGAGAGCCAGGGGAGCAGTACTTC. This translates into CASSSAGEPGEQYF.

This clone occurred a few times. This chain links TRBV19 with TRBJ1-1, with D possibly matching TRBD1 (5 bases). The V end lost 7 bases, the J end lost 4 bases, and 19 bases lay between the germline ends. The CDR3 consists of 15 residues. Per the germline V gene, CDR1 is LNHDA and CDR2 is SQIVND (reference sequence). The CDR3 coding sequence is TGTGCCAGTAAACTGACAGCTTCGGGGGGCACTGAAGCTTTCTTT. This gives the protein CASKLTASGGTEAFF.